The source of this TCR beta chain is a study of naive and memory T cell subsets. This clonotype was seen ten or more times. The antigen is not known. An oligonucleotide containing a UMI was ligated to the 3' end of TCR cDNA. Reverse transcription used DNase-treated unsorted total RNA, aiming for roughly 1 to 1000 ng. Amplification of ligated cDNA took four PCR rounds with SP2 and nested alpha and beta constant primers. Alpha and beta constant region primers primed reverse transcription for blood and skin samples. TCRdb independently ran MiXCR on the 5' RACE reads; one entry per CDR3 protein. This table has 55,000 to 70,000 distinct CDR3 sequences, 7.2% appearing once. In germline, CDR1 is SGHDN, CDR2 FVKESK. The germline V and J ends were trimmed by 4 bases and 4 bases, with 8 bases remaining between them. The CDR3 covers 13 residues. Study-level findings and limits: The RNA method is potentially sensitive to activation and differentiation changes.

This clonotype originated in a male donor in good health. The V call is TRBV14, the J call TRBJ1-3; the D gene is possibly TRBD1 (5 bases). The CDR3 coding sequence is TGTGCCAGCAGCCCAGGGCGAGGAAACACCATATATTTT. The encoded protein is CASSPGRGNTIYF.